These T cell receptor beta chains were read from a single sample in a study of T cell repertoires in cytomegalovirus infection. TCRdb re-called the reads through MiXCR, storing one row per CDR3 protein. The top ten hold 27% of the sample, which has about 180,000 distinct CDR3 sequences, around 14% seen once. The sequenced sample was PBMCs. The receptor source for this set is a human donor in good health (CMV status not recorded). Some clones in this sample may be carry-over from other donors' samples. The CDR3 runs from the conserved cysteine through the conserved F or W. A D gene is named only where the DNA matches it firmly. Not all rows give a size; the values are once, few, many and, for expanded clones, a class.

J gene,D gene,clone size,V gene,CDR3 protein,CDR3 DNA
TRBJ2-7,.,.,TRBV29-1,CSGGSGASEQYF,TGCAGCGGCGGCTCAGGGGCCAGCGAGCAGTACTTC
TRBJ2-5,.,.,TRBV3-1,CASSLRSPEQETQYF,TGTGCCAGCAGCCTAAGATCGCCAGAGCAAGAGACCCAGTACTTC
TRBJ1-4,TRBD1,many,TRBV5-1,CASSVTGVTNEKLFF,TGCGCCAGCAGCGTTACAGGGGTGACTAATGAAAAACTGTTTTTT
TRBJ2-7,.,many,TRBV7-9,CASGRDLYEQYF,TGTGCCAGCGGTCGGGACCTCTACGAGCAGTACTTC
TRBJ2-5,.,many,TRBV7-2,CASSWNRVEETQYF,TGTGCCAGCAGCTGGAACAGGGTTGAAGAGACCCAGTACTTC
TRBJ1-2,TRBD1,.,TRBV19,CASSARQGNGYTF,TGTGCCAGTAGTGCCCGACAGGGGAATGGCTACACCTTC
TRBJ2-3,TRBD2,few,TRBV19,CASSPSASGSGDTQYF,TGTGCCAGTAGTCCCTCCGCTAGCGGGAGTGGTGATACGCAGTATTTT
TRBJ2-2,TRBD1,few,TRBV7-8,CASSLMRTGVNAGELFF,TGTGCCAGCAGCTTAATGAGGACAGGGGTGAACGCCGGGGAGCTGTTTTTT
TRBJ1-5,.,.,TRBV2,CASSARGGGQPQHF,TGTGCCAGCAGTGCACGGGGGGGGGGGCAGCCCCAGCATTTT
TRBJ1-4,.,many,TRBV7-2,CASSLGGVGGEKLFF,TGTGCCAGCAGCCTGGGCGGGGTCGGAGGGGAAAAACTGTTTTTT
TRBJ2-5,TRBD2,.,TRBV6-2/TRBV6-3,CASSPMTSGYQETQYF,TGTGCCAGCAGTCCTATGACTAGCGGATACCAAGAGACCCAGTACTTC
TRBJ2-7,TRBD2,.,TRBV2,CASSGKRGEPYEQYF,TGTGCCAGCAGTGGAAAGCGGGGGGAACCCTACGAGCAGTACTTC
TRBJ1-1,.,.,TRBV5-6,CASSLLGIGVMNTEAFF,TGTGCCAGCAGCTTGTTGGGTATTGGGGTCATGAACACTGAAGCTTTCTTT
TRBJ2-3,.,.,TRBV5-1,CASSLHHTQYF,TGCGCCAGCAGCCTCCATCATACGCAGTATTTT
TRBJ2-2,.,many,TRBV7-8,CASSLAVLNTGELFF,TGTGCCAGCAGCTTAGCAGTCCTTAACACCGGGGAGCTGTTTTTT
TRBJ2-3,TRBD1,.,TRBV5-1,CASSLVGTGATDTQYF,TGCGCCAGCAGCTTGGTCGGGACAGGGGCCACAGATACGCAGTATTTT
TRBJ1-2,.,few,TRBV20-1,CSARDKGGYTF,TGCAGTGCTAGAGATAAGGGGGGCTACACCTTC
TRBJ2-1,.,few,TRBV29-1,CSTTGDLRGNEQFF,TGCAGCACCACAGGAGACCTAAGAGGCAATGAGCAGTTCTTC
TRBJ2-1,TRBD2,.,TRBV29-1,CSFLRGVGEQFF,TGCAGCTTTCTCCGGGGGGTCGGTGAGCAGTTCTTC
TRBJ1-1,TRBD1,many,TRBV11-1,CASRTGQVATEAFF,TGTGCCAGCAGAACGGGACAGGTGGCCACTGAAGCTTTCTTT
TRBJ2-7,TRBD2,.,TRBV10-3,CAISESGGQGEQYF,TGTGCCATCAGTGAGAGCGGGGGGCAGGGCGAGCAGTACTTC
TRBJ2-7,TRBD2,few,TRBV7-2,CASSWTSGGYEQYF,TGTGCCAGCAGCTGGACTAGCGGGGGTTACGAGCAGTACTTC
TRBJ2-1,TRBD2,many,TRBV7-2,CASSLAAGLYNEQFF,TGTGCCAGCAGCTTAGCAGCGGGACTCTACAATGAGCAGTTCTTC
TRBJ2-2,.,few,TRBV7-2,CASSLVAGTNTGELFF,TGTGCCAGCAGCTTAGTCGCGGGGACGAACACCGGGGAGCTGTTTTTT